This TCR beta chain was sequenced in a study of OX40 agonist ivuxolimab in advanced cancers. Turning to the overall study: Ivuxolimab was a fully human IgG2 agonistic monoclonal antibody targeting the costimulatory receptor OX40 (CD134). Patients were allowed to have had prior anti-PD-1, anti-PD-L1 or anti-CTLA-4 therapy, and around 40% of the dose-escalation patients had previously received checkpoint inhibitors. Partial responses occurred in three dose-escalation patients, of whom one had hepatocellular carcinoma and two had cutaneous melanoma. The paper describes the monotherapy dose-escalation part (N of about 52 patients) of the phase I trial of ivuxolimab. Among the roughly 50 dose-escalation patients, around 19 had hepatocellular carcinoma, about 15 melanoma, 9 renal cell carcinoma and 9 head and neck cancer. The dose-escalation cohort was about 86% male with a mean age of about 60 years, ranging from 23 to 79. The purpose of peripheral TCRbeta sequencing was to test whether ivuxolimab changed TCR sequence diversity and led to clonal T-cell expansion. Intravenous ivuxolimab was administered to patients every 2 weeks at six dose levels: 0.01, 0.1, 0.3, 1.5, 3 and 10 mg/kg.

Genomic DNA was isolated from the sorted cells so that the TCRbeta CDR3 region could be sequenced. TCRbeta CDR3 regions were sequenced using the immunoSEQ Assay. Entries here come from immuneACCESS through TCRdb and include only in-frame sequences with V and J called. Some clones fail to appear in such tables; in the studies checked, an unresolved V gene covers under half of the shortfall, and the cause of the remainder is unknown. The sample table holds about 81,000 clones, of which more than 80% were seen once. The leading ten clones occupy 0.2% to 0.25% of the sample. The germline ends are 20 bases apart after V is trimmed by 8 bases and J by 9 bases. The CDR3 runs 14 amino acids, cysteine and phenylalanine included. Only the CDR3 DNA is retained, 42 bases long and in frame from the first base. The germline V gene (reference sequence) gives CDR1 as PRHDT and CDR2 as FYEKMQ. Worth noting for this clone: The antigen it recognizes is unknown. It has no much larger one-base neighbor in the sample; base qualities were not kept.

Patients with a history of autoimmune disease or receiving systemic immunosuppression were excluded from the trial. Peripheral blood for TCR sequencing was drawn from every dose cohort at baseline, at cycle 4 day 1 and at cycle 7 day 1. Samples were obtained from an open-label, multicenter, first-in-human phase I dose-escalation trial of ivuxolimab. The trial enrolled adults with locally advanced or metastatic head and neck squamous cell, hepatocellular, melanoma or renal cell carcinoma. CD4+ and CD8+ T cells were sorted separately from peripheral blood before TCR sequencing. Broad study findings and their caveats: After ivuxolimab, more expanded clones were found on average in CD8+ T cells than in CD4+ T cells. At doses of 0.1 to 3.0 mg/kg, clonal expansion of both CD4+ and CD8+ blood T cells was observed from baseline to week 6. Partial responders in the 0.1-3.0 mg/kg groups had among the lowest normalized peripheral clonal expansion, especially among CD8+ T cells. Low levels of normalized T-cell clonal expansion were also seen in some patients who did not respond. The antigen specificity of the clonally expanded peripheral T cells was not determined.

The specimen comprised CD4+ or CD8+ T cells sorted from blood, sampled in a trial of the OX40 agonist ivuxolimab. The TCR was taken from an adult with an advanced solid tumor such as melanoma, head and neck, liver or kidney cancer. The rearrangement combines TRBV13 with TRBJ2-1; no D segment can be confidently identified. The DNA reads as follows: TGTGCCAGCGGGTCAAGGCCCTCACTGGGTGAGCAGTTCTTC. Its coded protein is CASGSRPSLGEQFF.